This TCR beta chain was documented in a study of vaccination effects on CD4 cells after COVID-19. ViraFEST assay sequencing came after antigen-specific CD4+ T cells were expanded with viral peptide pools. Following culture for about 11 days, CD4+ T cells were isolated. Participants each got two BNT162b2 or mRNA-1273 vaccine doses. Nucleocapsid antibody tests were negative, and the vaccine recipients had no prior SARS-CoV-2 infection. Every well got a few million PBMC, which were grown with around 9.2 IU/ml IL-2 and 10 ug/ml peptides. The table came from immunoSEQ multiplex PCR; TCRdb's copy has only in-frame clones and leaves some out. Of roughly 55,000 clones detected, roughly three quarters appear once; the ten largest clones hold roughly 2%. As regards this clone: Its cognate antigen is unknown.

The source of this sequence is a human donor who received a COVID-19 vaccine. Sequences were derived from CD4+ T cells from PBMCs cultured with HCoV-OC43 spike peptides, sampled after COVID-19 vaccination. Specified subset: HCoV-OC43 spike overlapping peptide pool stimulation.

In DNA, the CDR3 is TGTGCCTGTAACCCATTGGGGCAGGGTAACACTGAAGCTTTCTTT. Protein: CACNPLGQGNTEAFF. The chain carries TRBV30 and TRBJ1-1; TRBD1 is a possible D gene (5 bases). Germline CDR1 GTSNPN, CDR2 SVGIG (reference sequence). Trimming cost V 6 bases and J 2 bases, with 19 bases left between them. This CDR3 is 15 amino acids long.